This T cell receptor beta chain was identified during a study of shared clonotypes between healthy human individuals. Across the study: A donor's plate count was three for CD4 naive and three for CD4 memory; CD8 naive had two and CD8 memory one.

CD45RO-negative cells were positively selected for CCR7, leaving out terminally differentiated effector memory CD45RA+ cells. Study-wide points: Naive subsets generally exceeded memory subsets in estimated richness. Roughly 4.7% was the fraction of naive CD4 clonotypes found shared across a few donors.

Comment on this clone: As yet, its antigen is unknown.

Germline V gives CDR1 LGHNA, CDR2 YSLEER. Trimming took 2 bases from V and 2 from J, leaving 13 bases between them. The CDR3 totals 15 residues. Sequencing was performed with immunoSEQ multiplex PCR; in TCRdb, only in-frame clones are kept and a portion is missing. The data contain about 2.2 million clones, approximately 92% of them singletons. The sequence was obtained from a man in his late teens or twenties in good health. Some clones in this sample may be carry-over from other donors' samples. The source material was naive CD8+ T cells from PBMCs. This sequence joins TRBV4-3 and TRBJ2-7, with D unclear. Here the CDR3 reads CASSQILSPTYEQYF. The CDR3 DNA reads TGCGCCAGCAGCCAAATTCTGTCGCCTACCTACGAGCAGTACTTC.